The 14 T cell receptor beta chains in this list originate from one sample, sequenced in a study of cytotoxic CD8 clonotypes in ibrutinib-treated CLL. TCRdb's copy holds only in-frame clones and misses some; the assay was immunoSEQ multiplex PCR. Here the sample spans fewer than 200,000 clones, about 80% being singletons. The specimen was PBMCs, collected after 24 months of ibrutinib treatment. Every receptor here comes from a human donor with chronic lymphocytic leukemia.

This clone was detected once. This chain joins TRBV6-6 and TRBJ2-3; D is uncertain. Trimming left V 2 bases short and J 0 bases short, with 9 bases between. The CDR3 extends over 15 amino acids. The germline V gene has CDR1 MNHNY and CDR2 SVGAGI (reference sequence). The DNA of the CDR3 is TGTGCCAGCAGTTACGGGTACAGAAGCACAGATACGCAGTATTTT. It is translated as CASSYGYRSTDTQYF.

This clone appeared a single time. The chain joins TRBV7-2 to TRBJ1-3; 8 nucleotides agree with TRBD1. The CDR3 spans 17 residues. Per the germline V gene, CDR1 is SGHTA and CDR2 is FQGNSA. V lost 5 bases and J lost 4; bases outside the gene matches: 13. DNA of the CDR3: TGTGCCAGCAGCCCCTATGAGGCAGGGGGCGCCGGAAACACCATATATTTT. Protein: CASSPYEAGGAGNTIYF.

This chain connects TRBV6-5 to TRBJ1-1, with D possibly TRBD1 on 5 matching bases. The CDR3 consists of 15 residues. V was shortened by 5 bases and J by 2 bases, with 15 bases between the two germline ends. Germline V CDR1 and CDR2: MNHEY, SVGAGI. The CDR3 protein is CASSVGTAPNTEAFF. The CDR3 region has the DNA TGTGCCAGCAGTGTCGGGACCGCTCCTAACACTGAAGCTTTCTTT.

The table lists this clone with a few counts. The rearrangement joins TRBV30 to TRBJ2-1, with 7 bases matching TRBD1. The CDR3 consists of 13 residues. Germline-derived CDR1 and CDR2 are GTSNPN and SVGIG (reference sequence). V lost 3 bases to trimming and J lost 5 bases; unmatched junction nucleotides: 4. CDR3 region: CAWRTGFNNEQFF. The CDR3 DNA reads TGTGCCTGGAGGACAGGGTTTAACAATGAGCAGTTCTTC. The full variable domain, in which reference TRBV30 and TRBJ2-1 provide the parts outside the CDR3, is SQTIHQWPATLVQPVGSPLSLECTVEGTSNPNLYWYRQAAGRGLQLLFYSVGIGQISSEVPQNLSASRPQDRQFILSSKKLLLSDSGFYLCAWRTGFNNEQFFGPGTRLTVL.

This rearrangement joins TRBV7-3 to TRBJ2-2; D unresolved. CDR1 is SGHTA and CDR2 is FQGTGA in the germline V gene. V lost 5 bases, J lost 1 base, and 14 bases lay in between. The CDR3 has 16 residues. The CDR3 loop reads CASSQDPPKNTGELFF. The CDR3 DNA is TGTGCCAGCAGCCAGGACCCTCCTAAGAACACCGGGGAGCTGTTTTTT.

V and J are TRBV30 and TRBJ2-7; TRBD2 aligns across 7 bases. V was clipped by 5 bases and J by 6 bases; unmatched bases: 13. Per germline, CDR1 GTSNPN and CDR2 SVGIG (reference sequence). This CDR3 spans 14 amino acids. The CDR3 region is CAWHFSGRATEQYF. The CDR3 DNA follows: TGTGCCTGGCACTTTTCGGGGAGGGCGACCGAGCAGTACTTC.

The chain links TRBV21-1 to TRBJ1-1; no check of the table's D call, TRBD1, against the DNA was made. TRBV21-1 corresponds to a pseudogene. The CDR3 has 19 residues. The CDR3 bases are TGTGCCAGCAGCTCCCAAATAGGGACAGGGGGGGCCCCGTACACTGAAGCTTTCTTT. This codes for CASSSQIGTGGAPYTEAFF.

This chain joins TRBV5-6 and TRBJ1-1; D is possibly TRBD1 (6 bases). This CDR3 is 15 amino acids long. V lost 0 bases and J 3 bases, leaving 12 bases between the germline ends. Germline V gene data show CDR1 as SGHDT and CDR2 as YYEEEE. The CDR3 DNA is TGTGCCAGCAGCTTGGGGCAGGGGAGGGACACTGAAGCTTTCTTT. Amino acid sequence: CASSLGQGRDTEAFF.

The gene calls are TRBV19 and TRBJ1-5; D is unclear. Germline V gene data show CDR1 as LNHDA and CDR2 as SQIVND (reference sequence). V was cut by 1 base and J by 6 bases, with 7 bases left in between. The CDR3 loop spans 13 amino acids. CDR3 coding DNA: TGTGCCAGTAGTATAGGTAGGATTCAGCCCCAGCATTTT. Protein product: CASSIGRIQPQHF.

This clone was counted between two and nine times. The gene calls are TRBV6-5 and TRBJ1-6, with 11 nucleotides matching TRBD1. Looked up from germline, CDR1 is MNHEY and CDR2 is SVGAGI. With V trimmed by 6 bases and J by 10 bases, 5 bases remained unmatched. The CDR3 contains 14 residues. CDR3 in DNA: TGTGCCAGCAGGGGACAGGGGGGTTCCTCACCCCTCCACTTT. Translating gives CASRGQGGSSPLHF.

This chain uses TRBV5-6 with TRBJ2-7; no reliable D call. The germline CDR1 and CDR2 sequences are SGHDT and YYEEEE. This CDR3 comprises 13 residues. V lost 4 bases and J 1 base, leaving 9 bases between the germline ends. This CDR3 is CASSVFPSYEQYF. CDR3 DNA: TGTGCCAGCAGCGTGTTCCCTTCCTACGAGCAGTACTTC.

This chain connects TRBV7-9 to TRBJ2-1; the D gene is possibly TRBD2 (6 bases). With 5 bases removed from V and 6 bases from J, the gap between germline ends came to 20 bases. CDR3 length: 16 amino acids. The germline V gene has CDR1 SEHNR and CDR2 FQNEAQ (reference sequence). The CDR3 DNA follows: TGTGCCAGCAGCGTCCTGGGGGGACCAAAGTTCAATGAGCAGTTCTTC. Protein product: CASSVLGGPKFNEQFF.

The chain is built from TRBV7-3 and TRBJ2-1; TRBD1 or TRBD2 may be the D gene (5 bases each). V gave up 4 bases and J gave up 0 bases, with 13 bases separating them. CDR1 and CDR2 from the germline V gene are SGHTA and FQGTGA. The CDR3 runs 16 residues. This CDR3 is CASSSGWGSSYNEQFF. In DNA, the CDR3 is TGTGCCAGCAGCTCCGGATGGGGGAGCTCCTACAATGAGCAGTTCTTC.

The genes are TRBV18 and TRBJ1-5; TRBD1 might be the D (6 bases). CDR1 and CDR2 (germline): KGHSH, LQKENI. V was pared by 4 bases and J by 4 bases, with 8 bases between. This CDR3 has 13 residues. The chain's CDR3 is CASSRQGNQPQHF. The DNA of the CDR3 is TGTGCCAGCTCACGCCAGGGGAATCAGCCCCAGCATTTT.